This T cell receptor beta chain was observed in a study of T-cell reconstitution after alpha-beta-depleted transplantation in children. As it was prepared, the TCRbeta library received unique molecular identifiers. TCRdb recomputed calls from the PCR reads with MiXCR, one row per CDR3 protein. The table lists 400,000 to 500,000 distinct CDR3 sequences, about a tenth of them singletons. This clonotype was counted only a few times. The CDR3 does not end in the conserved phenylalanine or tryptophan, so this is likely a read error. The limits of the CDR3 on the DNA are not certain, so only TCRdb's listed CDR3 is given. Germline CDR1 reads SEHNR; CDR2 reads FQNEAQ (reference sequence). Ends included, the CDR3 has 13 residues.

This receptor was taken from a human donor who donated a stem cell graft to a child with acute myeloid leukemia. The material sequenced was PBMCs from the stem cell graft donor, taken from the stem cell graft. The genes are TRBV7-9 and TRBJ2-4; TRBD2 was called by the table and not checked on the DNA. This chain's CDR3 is CASSTLAGGPLGY.